Given below is one T cell receptor beta chain in context. Its antigen target is currently unknown. One base away there is no much larger clone; base qualities are not given. This sample was taken from a study of blood T cell repertoires in COVID-19 (dated by TCRdb to about 2020). Regarding the complete study: Collaborator samples came from the United States, Italy and Spain and covered acute and convalescent phases of COVID-19. The repertoires were released in a freely available public database meant as a resource for research on the immune response to SARS-CoV-2. Sample metadata almost always included a de-identified subject ID, COVID-19 status, age in years and sex. Samples came from the ongoing ImmuneRACE study (first 160 participants) plus 1,254 subjects from 6 global collaborators. HLA class I and class II types, where available, came from metadata supplied by the sample provider rather than from assay-based typing. Subjects who had been exposed to COVID-19, were actively infected with it, or had recovered from it provided the deeply sampled blood TCRbeta repertoires that made up the dataset. The prospective study material was composed of cDNA or gDNA derived from T cells, B-cell-depleted T cells, or PBMCs.

CDR1 and CDR2, looked up from the germline V gene, are SGHVS and FQNEAQ. The CDR3 contains 18 residues, cysteine and phenylalanine counted. Here the CDR3 DNA is all that survives: 54 bases in frame from base 1. V and J lose 2 bases and 0 bases, and a span of 19 bases separates them. At one collaborating source in Seattle, patients were enrolled during active infection and were followed longitudinally through the course of disease. The collaborating institutions used their own protocols to collect whole blood in K2EDTA tubes. For TCRbeta analysis, collaborators shipped samples in one of three forms: frozen whole blood, isolated PBMCs, or DNA extracted from either of those sample types. TCRbeta CDR3 regions were amplified from genomic DNA by means of the immunoSEQ Assay, a bias-controlled multiplex PCR. The authors processed their data as follows. Within the assay, amplification of reference gene primers was used to estimate how many nucleated cells each sample contained. To quantify the absolute abundance of each unique TCRbeta CDR3 rearrangement, sequence reads were collapsed and filtered. Productive Simpson clonality was computed per sample as the square root of Simpson's diversity index over productive rearrangements. The clones in this table, taken by TCRdb from immuneACCESS, are in-frame only. Not every clone is retained; where verified, under half of the shortfall comes from an unresolved V gene, and the cause of the rest is unknown. The DNA gave D and trimming, while V, J and clone size come from that table. The table for this sample lists approximately 210,000 clones; about nine tenths of them were counted only once. Jointly, the top ten make up 9.5% to 13% of the sample.

What the study reported, not specific to this receptor: How much clinical and demographic metadata was included differed by source and by participant, and the metadata was provided uncurated.

The sample comprised peripheral blood. The V and J genes are TRBV7-8 and TRBJ1-1; TRBD1 could be the D gene, as 6 bases match. This clonotype was obtained from a man in his fifties with COVID-19, enrolled during active disease. In nucleotide form, the sequence is TGTGCCAGCAGCTTATCTGATATCGGACAGATCATGAACACTGAAGCTTTCTTT. This codes for CASSLSDIGQIMNTEAFF. Here the CDR3 is joined to the reference TRBV7-8 and TRBJ1-1 genes, and the full variable domain is: GAGVSQSPRYKVAKRGQDVALRCDPISGHVSLFWYQQALGQGPEFLTYFQNEAQLDKSGLPSDRFFAERPEGSVSTLKIQRTQQEDSAVYLCASSLSDIGQIMNTEAFFGQGTRLTVV.